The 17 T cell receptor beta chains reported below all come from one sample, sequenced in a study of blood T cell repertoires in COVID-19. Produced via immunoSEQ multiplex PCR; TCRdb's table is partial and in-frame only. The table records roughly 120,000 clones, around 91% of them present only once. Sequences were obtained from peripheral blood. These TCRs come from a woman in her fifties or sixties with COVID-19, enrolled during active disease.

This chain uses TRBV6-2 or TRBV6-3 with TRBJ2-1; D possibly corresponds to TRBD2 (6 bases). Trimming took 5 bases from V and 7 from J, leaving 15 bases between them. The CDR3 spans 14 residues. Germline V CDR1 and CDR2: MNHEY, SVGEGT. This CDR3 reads CASSGLGGRNEQFF. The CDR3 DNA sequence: TGTGCCAGCAGTGGATTGGGGGGTAGGAATGAGCAGTTCTTC.

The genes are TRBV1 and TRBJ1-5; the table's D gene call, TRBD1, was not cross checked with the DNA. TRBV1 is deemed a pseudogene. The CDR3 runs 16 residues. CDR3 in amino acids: CTSSQVGGQGNQPQHF. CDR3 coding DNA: TGCACCAGCAGCCAAGTAGGGGGACAGGGGAATCAGCCCCAGCATTTT.

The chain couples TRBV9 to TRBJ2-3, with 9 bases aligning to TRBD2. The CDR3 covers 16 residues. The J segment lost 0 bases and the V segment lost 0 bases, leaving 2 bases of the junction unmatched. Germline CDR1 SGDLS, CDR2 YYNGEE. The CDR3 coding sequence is TGTGCCAGCAGCGTAGCCCTAGCGGGGAGCACAGATACGCAGTATTTT. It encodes CASSVALAGSTDTQYF.

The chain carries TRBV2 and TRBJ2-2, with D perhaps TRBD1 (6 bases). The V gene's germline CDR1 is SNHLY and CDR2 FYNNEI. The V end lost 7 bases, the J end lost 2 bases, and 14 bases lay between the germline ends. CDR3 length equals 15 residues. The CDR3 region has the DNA TGTGCCAGCATCCGTACAGGGCGAAACACCGGGGAGCTGTTTTTT. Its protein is CASIRTGRNTGELFF. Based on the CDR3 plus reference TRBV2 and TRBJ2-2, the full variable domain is EPEVTQTPSHQVTQMGQEVILRCVPISNHLYFYWYRQILGQKVEFLVSFYNNEISEKSEIFDDQFSVERPDGSNFTLKIRSTKLEDSAMYFCASIRTGRNTGELFFGEGSRLTVL.

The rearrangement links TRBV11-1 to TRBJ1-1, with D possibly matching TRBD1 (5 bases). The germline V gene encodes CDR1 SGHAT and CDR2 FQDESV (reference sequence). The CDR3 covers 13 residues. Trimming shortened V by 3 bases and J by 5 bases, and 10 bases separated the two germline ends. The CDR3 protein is CASSFAGGTEAFF. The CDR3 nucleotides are TGTGCCAGCAGCTTCGCCGGGGGGACTGAAGCTTTCTTT.

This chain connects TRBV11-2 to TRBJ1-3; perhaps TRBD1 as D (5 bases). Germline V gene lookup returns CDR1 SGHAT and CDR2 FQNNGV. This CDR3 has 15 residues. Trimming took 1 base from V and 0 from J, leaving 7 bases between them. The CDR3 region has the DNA TGTGCCAGCAGCTTAGTACAGGCCTCTGGAAACACCATATATTTT. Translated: CASSLVQASGNTIYF.

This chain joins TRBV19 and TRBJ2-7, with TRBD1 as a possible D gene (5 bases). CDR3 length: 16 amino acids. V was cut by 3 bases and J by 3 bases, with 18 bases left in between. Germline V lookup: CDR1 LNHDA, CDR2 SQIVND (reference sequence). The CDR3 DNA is TGTGCCAGTAGTATGGGCCTGGGGCTGGGGTACTACGAGCAGTACTTC. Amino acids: CASSMGLGLGYYEQYF.

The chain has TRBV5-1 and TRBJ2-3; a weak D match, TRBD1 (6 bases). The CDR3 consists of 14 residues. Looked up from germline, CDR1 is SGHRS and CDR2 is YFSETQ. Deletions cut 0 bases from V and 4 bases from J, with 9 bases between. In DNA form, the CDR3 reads TGCGCCAGCAGCTTGGCTCAGGGGTCAGATACGCAGTATTTT. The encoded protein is CASSLAQGSDTQYF.

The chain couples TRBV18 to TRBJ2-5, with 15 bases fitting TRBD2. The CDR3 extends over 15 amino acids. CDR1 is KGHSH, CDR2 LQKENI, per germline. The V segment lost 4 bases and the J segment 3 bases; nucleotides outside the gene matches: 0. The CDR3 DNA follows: TGTGCCAGCTCACGGACTAGCGGGGGGGAAGAGACCCAGTACTTC. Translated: CASSRTSGGEETQYF.

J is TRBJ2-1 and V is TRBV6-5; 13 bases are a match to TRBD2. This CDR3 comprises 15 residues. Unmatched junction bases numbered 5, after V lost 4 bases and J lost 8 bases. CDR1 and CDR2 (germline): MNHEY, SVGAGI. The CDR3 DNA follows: TGTGCCAGCAGTTCCGGGACTAGCGGGGTCTATGAGCAGTTCTTC. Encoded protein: CASSSGTSGVYEQFF.

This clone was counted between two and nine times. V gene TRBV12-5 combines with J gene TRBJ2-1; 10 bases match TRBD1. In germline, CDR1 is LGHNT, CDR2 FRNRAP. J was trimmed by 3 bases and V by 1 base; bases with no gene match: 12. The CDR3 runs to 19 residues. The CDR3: CASGLAQSRDRGFYNEQFF. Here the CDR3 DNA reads TGTGCTAGTGGTTTGGCGCAAAGCCGGGACAGGGGTTTCTACAATGAGCAGTTCTTC.

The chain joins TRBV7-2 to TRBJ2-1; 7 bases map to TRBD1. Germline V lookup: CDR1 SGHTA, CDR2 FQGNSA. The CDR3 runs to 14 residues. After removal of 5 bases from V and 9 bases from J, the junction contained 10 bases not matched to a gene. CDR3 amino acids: CASSGQNRGSEQFF. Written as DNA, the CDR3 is TGTGCCAGCAGCGGTCAAAACAGGGGAAGTGAGCAGTTCTTC.

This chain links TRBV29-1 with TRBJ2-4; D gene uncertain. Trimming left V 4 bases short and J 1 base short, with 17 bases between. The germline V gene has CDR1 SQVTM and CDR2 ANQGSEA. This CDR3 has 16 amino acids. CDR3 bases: TGCAGCGTTGCAGAACAGTCCCTCTTGGCCAAAAACATTCAGTACTTC. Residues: CSVAEQSLLAKNIQYF.

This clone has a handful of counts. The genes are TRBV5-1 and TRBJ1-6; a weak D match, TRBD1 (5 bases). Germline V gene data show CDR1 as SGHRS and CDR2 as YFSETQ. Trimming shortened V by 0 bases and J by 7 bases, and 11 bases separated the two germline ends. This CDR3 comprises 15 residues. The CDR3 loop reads CASSLGQLHNSPLHF. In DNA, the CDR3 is TGCGCCAGCAGCTTGGGACAGCTTCACAATTCACCCCTCCACTTT.

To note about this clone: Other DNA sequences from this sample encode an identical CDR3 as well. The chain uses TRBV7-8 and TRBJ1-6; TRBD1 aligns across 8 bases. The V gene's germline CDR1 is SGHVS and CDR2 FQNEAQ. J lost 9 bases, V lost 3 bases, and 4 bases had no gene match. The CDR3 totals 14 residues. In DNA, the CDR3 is TGTGCCAGCAGCTTGGGACAGGCTGGTTCACCCCTCCACTTT. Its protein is CASSLGQAGSPLHF. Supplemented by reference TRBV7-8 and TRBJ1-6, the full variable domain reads GAGVSQSPRYKVAKRGQDVALRCDPISGHVSLFWYQQALGQGPEFLTYFQNEAQLDKSGLPSDRFFAERPEGSVSTLKIQRTQQEDSAVYLCASSLGQAGSPLHFGNGTRLTVT.

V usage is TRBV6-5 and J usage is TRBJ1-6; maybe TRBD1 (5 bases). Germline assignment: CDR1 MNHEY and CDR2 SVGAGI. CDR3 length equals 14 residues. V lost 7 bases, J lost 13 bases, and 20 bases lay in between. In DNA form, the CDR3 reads TGTGCCAGCAAGTCGGCCGGGGGTCAAGGGCCCCTCCACTTT. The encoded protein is CASKSAGGQGPLHF.

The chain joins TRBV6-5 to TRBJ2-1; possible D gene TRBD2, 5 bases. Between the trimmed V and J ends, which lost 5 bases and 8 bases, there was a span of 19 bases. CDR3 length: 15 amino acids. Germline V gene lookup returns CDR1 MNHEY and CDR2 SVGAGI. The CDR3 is CASSQPPSYVDEQFF. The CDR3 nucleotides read TGTGCCAGCAGTCAGCCCCCTAGCTATGTCGATGAGCAGTTCTTC.